This TCR beta chain was captured by sequencing in a study of blood T cell repertoires in COVID-19. Looking at the study overall: Both acute and convalescent COVID-19 samples were obtained from the United States, Italy and Spain. PBMCs, B-cell-depleted T cells, or T cells provided the cDNA or gDNA that made up the material.

The CDR3 length is 16 residues. V gave up 0 bases and J gave up 2 bases; unmatched junction bases: 6. Looked up from germline, CDR1 is SGHVS and CDR2 is FNYEAQ. Authors' analysis steps: Amplification of reference gene primers was used by the study to estimate nucleated cell counts. Libraries were prepared by immunoSEQ multiplex PCR; TCRdb keeps only in-frame clonotypes and omits some of them. For V, J and clone size, that table is used; D and trimming come from the DNA. The table records approximately 100,000 clones, just under 95% of them present only once. Sequencing was performed on peripheral blood. The chain recombines TRBV7-6 with TRBJ2-5; 7 bases map to TRBD2. The clonotype comes from a man aged 70 or older with acute or convalescent COVID-19. The CDR3: CASSLANPGLQETQYF. CDR3 bases: TGTGCCAGCAGCTTAGCCAACCCGGGACTACAAGAGACCCAGTACTTC.